The present TCR beta chain was sequenced within a study of metastatic and nonmetastatic thyroid tumors. TCRdb reanalyzed the PCR reads via MiXCR. The table lists more than 30,000 clones, roughly a fifth of them singletons. The germline CDR1 and CDR2 sequences are LNHDA and SQIVND (reference sequence). V shed 7 bases, J shed 4 bases, and the junction held 16 bases outside the gene matches. This CDR3 has 18 residues. Thyroid surgery was performed in patients who had received no treatment beforehand. The chain recombines TRBV19 with TRBJ2-5, with TRBD2 identical over 12 bases. The sequenced material came from blood. The sequence was obtained from a female donor with papillary thyroid cancer or a benign thyroid nodule (not recorded which). Some clones in this sample may be carry-over from other donors' samples. Written as DNA, the CDR3 is TGTGCCAGTACCCCAGTACTAGCGGGGGGCCGAGTCGGAGAGACCCAGTACTTC. Encoded protein: CASTPVLAGGRVGETQYF.